This TCR beta chain was profiled in a study of glioma-infiltrating T cells after dendritic cell vaccination. Looking at the study overall: Autologous tumor lysate was loaded overnight onto monocyte-derived dendritic cells grown seven days with IL-4 and GM-CSF. Study outcomes and limitations: Complete blood and tumor specimen sets were limited to few patients.

Concerning this clone: The target antigen is unknown.

The table came from immunoSEQ multiplex PCR; TCRdb's copy has only in-frame clones and leaves some out. The sample includes 65,000 or so clones, 86% of them seen just once. Described time point: after dendritic cell vaccination, including at tumor progression/relapse. Selection required adequate fresh-frozen tumor tissue plus more than two years' survival data. Specimen: blood, collected after dendritic cell vaccination. The clonotype comes from a human donor with glioblastoma.

The CDR3 region has the DNA TGTGCCAGCAGCCCGGGCATGGAGGACCAGGCGTACTTC. It is translated as CASSPGMEDQAYF. The gene calls are TRBV11-3 and TRBJ2-7; possibly TRBD2 for D (5 bases). The CDR3 is made up of 13 amino acids. The germline CDR1 and CDR2 sequences are SGHNT and YENEEA. Trimming pared 5 bases from V and 12 bases from J, leaving 20 bases between.